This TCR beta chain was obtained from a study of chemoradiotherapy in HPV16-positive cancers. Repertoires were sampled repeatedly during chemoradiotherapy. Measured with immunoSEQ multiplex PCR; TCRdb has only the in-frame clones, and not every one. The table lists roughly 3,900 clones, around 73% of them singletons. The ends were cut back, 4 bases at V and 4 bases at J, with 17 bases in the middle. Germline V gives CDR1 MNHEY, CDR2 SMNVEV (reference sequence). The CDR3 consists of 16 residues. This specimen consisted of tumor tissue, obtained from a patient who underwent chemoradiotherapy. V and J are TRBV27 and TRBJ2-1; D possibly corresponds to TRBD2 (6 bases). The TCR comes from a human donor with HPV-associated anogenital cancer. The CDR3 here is CASSSEHVRGYNEQFF. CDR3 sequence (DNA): TGTGCCAGCAGTTCCGAACACGTTCGGGGGTACAATGAGCAGTTCTTC.